This T cell receptor beta chain was profiled in a study of T cells in localized non-small cell lung cancer. General observations from the study: A median of around 60 of the top 100 tumor clones appeared in adjacent lung, which was paired and uninvolved. With higher T cell density in blood came longer overall survival. Tumor showed lower T cell clonality than uninvolved adjacent lung, where it was highest. Sequencing involved a lone tumor region, leaving heterogeneity possible.

Germline-derived CDR1 and CDR2 are MNHNS and SASEGT. The CDR3 totals 17 residues. J lost 6 bases, V lost 4 bases, and 17 bases had no gene match. Here immunoSEQ multiplex PCR was the method, and the copy in TCRdb shows in-frame clones only, minus some. The sample holds roughly 35,000 clones, over 80% seen once. A note on this clone: Its antigen is not known.

The sample was peripheral blood, taken before any cancer treatment. The sequence was collected from a female donor older than 55 with stage I lung adenocarcinoma. The gene calls are TRBV6-1 and TRBJ1-1; 7 bases map to TRBD1. The CDR3 loop is CASSVNRGSSVLAEAFF. CDR3 in DNA: TGTGCCAGCAGTGTAAACAGGGGTTCATCTGTACTCGCTGAAGCTTTCTTT.